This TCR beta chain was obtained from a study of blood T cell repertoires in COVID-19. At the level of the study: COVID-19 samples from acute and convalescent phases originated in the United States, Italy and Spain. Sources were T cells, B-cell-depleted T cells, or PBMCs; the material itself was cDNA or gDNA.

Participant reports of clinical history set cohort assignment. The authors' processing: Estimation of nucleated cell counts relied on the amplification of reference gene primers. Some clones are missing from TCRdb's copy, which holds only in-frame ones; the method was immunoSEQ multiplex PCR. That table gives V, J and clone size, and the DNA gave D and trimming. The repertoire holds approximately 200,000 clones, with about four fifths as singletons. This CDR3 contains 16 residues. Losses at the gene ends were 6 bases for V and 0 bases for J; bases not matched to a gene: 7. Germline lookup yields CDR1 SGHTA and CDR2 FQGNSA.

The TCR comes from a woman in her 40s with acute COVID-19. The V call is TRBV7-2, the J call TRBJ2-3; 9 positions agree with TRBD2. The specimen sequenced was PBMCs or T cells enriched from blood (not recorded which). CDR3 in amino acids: CASRPPSGASTDTQYF. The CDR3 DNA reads TGTGCCAGCAGACCCCCTAGCGGGGCGAGCACAGATACGCAGTATTTT.